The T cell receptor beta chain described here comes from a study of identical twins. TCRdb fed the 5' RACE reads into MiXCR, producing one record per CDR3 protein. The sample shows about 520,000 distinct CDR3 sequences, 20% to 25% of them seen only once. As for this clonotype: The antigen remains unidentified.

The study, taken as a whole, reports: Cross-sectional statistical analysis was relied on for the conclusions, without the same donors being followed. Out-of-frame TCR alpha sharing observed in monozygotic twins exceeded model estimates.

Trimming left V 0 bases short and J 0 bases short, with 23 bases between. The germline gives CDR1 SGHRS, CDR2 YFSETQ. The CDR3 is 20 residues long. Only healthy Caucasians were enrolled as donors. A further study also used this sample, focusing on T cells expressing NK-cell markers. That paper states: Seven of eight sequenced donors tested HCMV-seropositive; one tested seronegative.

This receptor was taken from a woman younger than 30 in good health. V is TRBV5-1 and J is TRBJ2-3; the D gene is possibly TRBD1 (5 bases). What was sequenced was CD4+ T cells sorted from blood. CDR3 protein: CASSLDHRLTRTTSTDTQYF. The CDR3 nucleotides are TGCGCCAGCAGCTTGGACCACAGGCTTACCCGAACTACTAGCACAGATACGCAGTATTTT.